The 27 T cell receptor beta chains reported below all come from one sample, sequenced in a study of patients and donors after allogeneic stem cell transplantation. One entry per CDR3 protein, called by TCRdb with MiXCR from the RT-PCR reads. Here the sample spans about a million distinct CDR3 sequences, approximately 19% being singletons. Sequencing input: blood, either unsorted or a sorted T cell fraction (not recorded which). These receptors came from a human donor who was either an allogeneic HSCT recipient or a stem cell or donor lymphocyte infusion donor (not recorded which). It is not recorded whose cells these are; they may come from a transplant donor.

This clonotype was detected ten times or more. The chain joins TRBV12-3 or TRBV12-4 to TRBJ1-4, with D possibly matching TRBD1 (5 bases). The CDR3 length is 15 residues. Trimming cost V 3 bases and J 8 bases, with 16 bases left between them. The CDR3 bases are TGTGCCAGCAGTTTTCTTGTCGGGGGAAACGAAAAACTGTTTTTT. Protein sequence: CASSFLVGGNEKLFF.

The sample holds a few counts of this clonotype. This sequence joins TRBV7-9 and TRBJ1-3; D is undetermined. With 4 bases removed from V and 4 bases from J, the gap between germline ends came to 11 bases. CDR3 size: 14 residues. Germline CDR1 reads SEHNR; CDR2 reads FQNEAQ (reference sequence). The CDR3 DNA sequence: TGTGCCAGCAGCTCCTCAGAGCCGGGAAACACCATATATTTT. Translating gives CASSSSEPGNTIYF.

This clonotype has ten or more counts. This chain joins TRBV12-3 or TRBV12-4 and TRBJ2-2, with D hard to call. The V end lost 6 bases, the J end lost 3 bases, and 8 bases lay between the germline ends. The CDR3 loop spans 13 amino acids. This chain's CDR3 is CASSDRDTGELFF. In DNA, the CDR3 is TGTGCCAGCAGCGATAGGGACACCGGGGAGCTGTTTTTT.

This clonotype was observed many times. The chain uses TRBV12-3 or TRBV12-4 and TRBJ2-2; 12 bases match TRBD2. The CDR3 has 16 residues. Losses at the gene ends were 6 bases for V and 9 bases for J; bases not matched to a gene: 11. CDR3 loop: CASSKSRTSGIRELFF. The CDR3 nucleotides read TGTGCCAGCAGCAAAAGTAGGACTAGCGGGATCAGGGAGCTGTTTTTT.

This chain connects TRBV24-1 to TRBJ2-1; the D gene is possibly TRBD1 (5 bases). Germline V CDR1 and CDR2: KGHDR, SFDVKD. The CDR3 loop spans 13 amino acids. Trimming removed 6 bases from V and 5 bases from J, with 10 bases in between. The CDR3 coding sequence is TGTGCCACCAGTTTGCTAGGGGACAATGAGCAGTTCTTC. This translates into CATSLLGDNEQFF.

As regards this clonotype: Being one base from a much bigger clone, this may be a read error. The CDR3 region has the DNA TGTGCCAGCAGTCGGGACAGGGGTCGGCCCCAGCATTTT. Amino acids: CASSRDRGRPQHF. The chain joins TRBV27 to TRBJ1-5; TRBD1 aligns across 10 bases. Germline V gene sequence: CDR1 MNHEY, CDR2 SMNVEV (reference sequence). The length of the CDR3 is 13 residues. V shed 5 bases, J shed 9 bases, and the junction held 4 bases outside the gene matches.

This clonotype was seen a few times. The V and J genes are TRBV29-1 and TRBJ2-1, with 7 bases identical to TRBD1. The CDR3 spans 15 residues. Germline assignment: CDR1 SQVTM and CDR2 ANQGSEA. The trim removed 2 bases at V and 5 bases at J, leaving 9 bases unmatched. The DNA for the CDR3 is TGCAGCGTTGAATTGGTGACAGGGATGGACAATGAGCAGTTCTTC. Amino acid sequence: CSVELVTGMDNEQFF.

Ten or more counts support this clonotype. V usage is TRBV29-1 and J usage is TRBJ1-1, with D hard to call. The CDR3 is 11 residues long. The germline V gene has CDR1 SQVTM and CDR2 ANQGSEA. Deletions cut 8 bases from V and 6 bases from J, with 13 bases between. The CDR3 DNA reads TGCAGCTCCGCACGGGCTCCTGAAGCTTTCTTT. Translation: CSSARAPEAFF.

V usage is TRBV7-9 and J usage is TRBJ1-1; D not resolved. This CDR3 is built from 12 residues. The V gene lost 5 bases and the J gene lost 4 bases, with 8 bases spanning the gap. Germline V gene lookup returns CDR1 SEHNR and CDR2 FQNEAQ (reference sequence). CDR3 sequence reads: CASSHSGTEAFF. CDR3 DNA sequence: TGTGCCAGCAGCCATAGCGGCACTGAAGCTTTCTTT. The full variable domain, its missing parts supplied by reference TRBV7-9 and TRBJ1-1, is DTGVSQNPRHKITKRGQNVTFRCDPISEHNRLYWYRQTLGQGPEFLTYFQNEAQLEKSRLLSDRFSAERPKGSFSTLEIQRTEQGDSAMYLCASSHSGTEAFFGQGTRLTVV.

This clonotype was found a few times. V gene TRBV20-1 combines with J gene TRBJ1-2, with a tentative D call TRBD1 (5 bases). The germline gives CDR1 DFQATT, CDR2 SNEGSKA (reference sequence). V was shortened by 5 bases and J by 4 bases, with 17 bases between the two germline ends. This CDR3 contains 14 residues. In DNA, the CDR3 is TGCAGTGCTTCGGGACTCCAAGGGGTCTATGGCTACACCTTC. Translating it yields CSASGLQGVYGYTF.

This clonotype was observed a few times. The DNA of the CDR3 is TGTGCCTGGAGTGTAGCGGGGGTTACCTACGAGCAGTACTTC. Translated, it gives CAWSVAGVTYEQYF. The chain uses TRBV30 and TRBJ2-7, with 8 bases fitting TRBD2. Germline V gene data show CDR1 as GTSNPN and CDR2 as SVGIG (reference sequence). The CDR3 extends over 14 amino acids. J gave up 2 bases and V 0 bases, and 3 bases lay outside the gene matches. Full variable domain (remainder filled in from reference TRBV30 and TRBJ2-7): SQTIHQWPATLVQPVGSPLSLECTVEGTSNPNLYWYRQAAGRGLQLLFYSVGIGQISSEVPQNLSASRPQDRQFILSSKKLLLSDSGFYLCAWSVAGVTYEQYFGPGTRLTVT.

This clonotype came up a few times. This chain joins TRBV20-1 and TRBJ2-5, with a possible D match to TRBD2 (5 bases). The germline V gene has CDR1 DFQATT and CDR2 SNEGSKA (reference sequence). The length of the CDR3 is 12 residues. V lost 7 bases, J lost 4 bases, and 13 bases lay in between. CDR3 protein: CSVSAAGETQYF. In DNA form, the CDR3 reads TGCAGTGTTTCGGCCGCGGGAGAGACCCAGTACTTC.

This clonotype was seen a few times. The CDR3 region has the DNA TGTGCCAGCAGCTTGGGGACAGGGACTGGAAACACCATATATTTT. Translation: CASSLGTGTGNTIYF. The rearrangement joins TRBV7-7 to TRBJ1-3; 9 bases are shared with TRBD1. The CDR3 consists of 15 residues. V was pared by 3 bases and J by 2 bases, with 2 bases of the junction left unmatched. Germline V gene data show CDR1 as SSHAT and CDR2 as FNYEAQ (reference sequence).

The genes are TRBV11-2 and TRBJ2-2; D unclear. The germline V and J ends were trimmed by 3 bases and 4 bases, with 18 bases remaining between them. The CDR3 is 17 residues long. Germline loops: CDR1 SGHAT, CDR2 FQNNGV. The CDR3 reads CASSFLVIKIGTGELFF. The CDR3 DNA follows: TGTGCCAGCAGCTTCCTAGTTATTAAGATCGGCACCGGGGAGCTGTTTTTT.

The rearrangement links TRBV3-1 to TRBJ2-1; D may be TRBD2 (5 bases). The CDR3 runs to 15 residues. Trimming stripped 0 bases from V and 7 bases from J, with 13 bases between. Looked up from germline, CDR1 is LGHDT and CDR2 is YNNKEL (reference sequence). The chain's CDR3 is CASSQDSVVGNEQFF. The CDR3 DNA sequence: TGTGCCAGCAGCCAAGATAGCGTTGTGGGAAATGAGCAGTTCTTC.

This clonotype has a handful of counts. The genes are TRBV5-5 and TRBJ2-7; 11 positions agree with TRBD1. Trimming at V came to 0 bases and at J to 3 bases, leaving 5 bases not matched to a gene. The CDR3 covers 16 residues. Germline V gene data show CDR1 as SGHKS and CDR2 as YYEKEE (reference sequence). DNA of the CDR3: TGTGCCAGCAGCTTGGCTACCGGGACAGGGGGCTACGAGCAGTACTTC. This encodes CASSLATGTGGYEQYF.

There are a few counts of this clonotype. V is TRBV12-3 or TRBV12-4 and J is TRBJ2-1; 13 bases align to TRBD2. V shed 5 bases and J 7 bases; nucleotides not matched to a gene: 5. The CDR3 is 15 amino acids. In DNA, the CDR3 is TGTGCCAGCAGTGAGACTAGCGGGAGGTCAAATGAGCAGTTCTTC. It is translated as CASSETSGRSNEQFF.

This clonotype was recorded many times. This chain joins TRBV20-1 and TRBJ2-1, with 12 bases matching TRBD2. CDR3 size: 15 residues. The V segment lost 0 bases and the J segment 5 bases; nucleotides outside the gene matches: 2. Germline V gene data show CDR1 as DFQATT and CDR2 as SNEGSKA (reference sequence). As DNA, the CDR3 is TGCAGTGCTAGAGATCCTAGCGGGAGGGACAATGAGCAGTTCTTC. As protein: CSARDPSGRDNEQFF.

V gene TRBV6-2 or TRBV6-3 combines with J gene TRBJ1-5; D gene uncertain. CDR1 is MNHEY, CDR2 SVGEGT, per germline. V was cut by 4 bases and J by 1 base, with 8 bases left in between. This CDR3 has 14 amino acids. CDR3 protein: CASSWLGSNQPQHF. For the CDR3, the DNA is TGTGCCAGCAGTTGGTTGGGAAGCAATCAGCCCCAGCATTTT.

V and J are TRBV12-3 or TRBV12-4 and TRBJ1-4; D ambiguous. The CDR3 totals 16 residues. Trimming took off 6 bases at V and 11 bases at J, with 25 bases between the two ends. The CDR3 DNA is TGTGCCAGCAGGTCTGGAGTGGACGGCGCGGTTGGGAAACTGTTTTTT. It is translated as CASRSGVDGAVGKLFF.

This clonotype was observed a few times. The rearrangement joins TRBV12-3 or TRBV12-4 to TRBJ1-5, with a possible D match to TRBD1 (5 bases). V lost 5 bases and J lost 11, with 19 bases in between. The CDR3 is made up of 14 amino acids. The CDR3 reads CASSNLGTLVAQHF. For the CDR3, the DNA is TGTGCCAGCAGTAACCTAGGGACCCTCGTAGCCCAGCATTTT.

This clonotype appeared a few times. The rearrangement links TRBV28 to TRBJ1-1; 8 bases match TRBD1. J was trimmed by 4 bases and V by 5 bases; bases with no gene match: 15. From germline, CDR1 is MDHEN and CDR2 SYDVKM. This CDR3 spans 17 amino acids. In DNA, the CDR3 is TGTGCCAGCAGTGCCCGGGACCGGGACAGGTCTATCACTGAAGCTTTCTTT. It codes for CASSARDRDRSITEAFF.

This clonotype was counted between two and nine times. The DNA of the CDR3 is TGCAGCGTTACACAGGGGGCTAGTGAGCAGTTCTTC. It is translated as CSVTQGASEQFF. This chain connects TRBV29-1 to TRBJ2-1; 9 bases fit TRBD1. From germline, CDR1 is SQVTM and CDR2 ANQGSEA. The J segment lost 9 bases and the V segment lost 5 bases, leaving 5 bases of the junction unmatched. This CDR3 is built from 12 residues.

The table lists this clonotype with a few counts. The CDR3 nucleotides are TGTGCCAGCAGCCAAGTAAAGGGGCGCGGGAACACTGAAGCTTTCTTT. Translation: CASSQVKGRGNTEAFF. V is TRBV4-2 and J is TRBJ1-1; a possible D gene is TRBD1 (5 bases). There are 16 residues in the CDR3. Per germline, CDR1 LGHNA and CDR2 YNFKEQ. V was clipped by 1 base and J by 1 base, with 13 bases between them.

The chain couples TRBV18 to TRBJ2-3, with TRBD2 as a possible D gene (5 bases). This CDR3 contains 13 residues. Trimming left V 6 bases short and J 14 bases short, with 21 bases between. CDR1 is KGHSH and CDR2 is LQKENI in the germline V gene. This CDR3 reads CASSTIVEGTRYF. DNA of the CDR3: TGTGCCAGCTCGACAATTGTTGAGGGTACGAGGTATTTT.

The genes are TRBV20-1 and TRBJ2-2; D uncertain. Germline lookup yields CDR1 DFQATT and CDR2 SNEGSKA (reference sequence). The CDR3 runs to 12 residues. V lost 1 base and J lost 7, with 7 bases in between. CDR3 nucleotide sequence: TGCAGTGCTAGAGTCCGGTTCGGGGAGCTGTTTTTT. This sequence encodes CSARVRFGELFF.

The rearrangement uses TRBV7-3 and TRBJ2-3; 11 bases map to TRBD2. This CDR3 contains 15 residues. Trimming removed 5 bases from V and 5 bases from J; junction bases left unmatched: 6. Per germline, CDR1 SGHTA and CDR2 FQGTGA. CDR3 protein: CASSVSGGAGDTQYF. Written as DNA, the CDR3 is TGTGCCAGCAGCGTTAGCGGGGGGGCGGGAGATACGCAGTATTTT.